The T cell receptor (beta chain) described here comes from a study of blood T cell repertoires in COVID-19. Libraries were prepared by immunoSEQ multiplex PCR; TCRdb keeps only in-frame clonotypes and omits some of them. The sample carries about 140,000 clones, about four fifths recorded once. The V end was cut by 1 base, the J end by 2 bases, with 2 bases between. The CDR3 runs to 11 residues. In germline, CDR1 is DFQATT, CDR2 SNEGSKA (reference sequence). This TCR was sampled from a human donor in a cohort sampled during active COVID-19. The gene calls are TRBV20-1 and TRBJ2-5; D remains ambiguous. What was sequenced was peripheral blood. The CDR3 coding sequence is TGCAGTGCTAGAGCGCAAGAGACCCAGTACTTC. It yields the protein CSARAQETQYF.